This entry concerns a single T cell receptor beta chain. Its antigen is undetermined. CD45RO negativity and positive selection for CCR7 defined naive CD8 cells, a population that excluded terminally differentiated effector memory CD45RA+ cells. The data originate from a study of shared clonotypes between healthy human individuals. Profiled with immunoSEQ multiplex PCR; TCRdb holds only in-frame clones, not every one. The table has about 2 million clones, about 94% seen once. Study results and caveats: Despite large depth, sorted-subset datasets appeared incompletely sequenced. Since donors were few, the genetic and exposure-history diversity represented was limited. Generally, naive subsets came out with larger estimated richness than memory subsets.

The sample taken for sequencing was naive CD8+ T cells sorted from blood. The TCR originated in a man between 18 and 29 years old in good health.

The CDR3 bases are TGTGCCATCAGTGAACCGGGACAGGGGCCCTACGAGCAGTACTTC. Protein: CAISEPGQGPYEQYF. The chain is built from TRBV10-3 and TRBJ2-7; TRBD1 matches 10 bases. The CDR3 length is 15 residues. The germline CDR1 and CDR2 sequences are ENHRY and SYGVKD. The J segment lost 2 bases and the V segment lost 3 bases, leaving 4 bases of the junction unmatched.